This T cell receptor beta chain is from a study of cytomegalovirus exposure and HLA in healthy donors. Study-wide background: Membership in the Caucasian-associated ancestry cluster was found for 75% to 90% of approximately 380 genotyped donors.

In the PCR, 60 Vbeta and 13 Jbeta primers were used. Data came from immunoSEQ multiplex PCR; TCRdb stores just in-frame clones and leaves some out. The table lists just over 150,000 clones. V trimming: 0 bases; J trimming: 8 bases; junction bases outside the gene matches: 14. The CDR3 loop spans 17 amino acids. Looked up from germline, CDR1 is SGHRS and CDR2 is YFSETQ. Sequenced: PBMCs. The chain carries TRBV5-1 and TRBJ1-2, with 9 bases fitting TRBD1. This receptor was identified in a man younger than 45 in good health and CMV-seronegative. The CDR3 region has the DNA TGCGCCAGCAGCTTGGACAGGGGGCCCTTTCCGTCGCGGGGCTACACCTTC. Translation: CASSLDRGPFPSRGYTF.